The clone carrying this T cell receptor (beta chain) was seen repeatedly, ten times or more. Its antigen is as yet unknown. These data come from a study of CD8 T cells in ankylosing spondylitis. Trimming took 4 bases from V and 1 from J, leaving 14 bases between them. Germline lookup yields CDR1 SGHRS and CDR2 YFSETQ. The CDR3 is 15 amino acids. TCRdb passed the 5' RACE reads through MiXCR, listing each CDR3 protein once. The data show about 540,000 distinct CDR3 sequences, about 13% seen once. Study results and limitations: The study identified a TCR beta motif of roughly eight highly homologous variants that appeared characteristic of ankylosing spondylitis blood. Reactive arthritis synovial fluid and blood previously showed some of these motif variants. Reportedly, matched ankylosing spondylitis synovial fluid was significantly enriched for disease-linked clones.

The TCR was taken from a male donor with ankylosing spondylitis. V is TRBV5-1 and J is TRBJ1-1, with a weak D call TRBD1 (6 bases). The sample consisted of blood, either unsorted or a sorted T cell fraction (not recorded which). The CDR3 region is CASSPGGGANTEAFF. The CDR3 DNA follows: TGCGCCAGCAGCCCAGGAGGGGGAGCGAACACTGAAGCTTTCTTT.